This T cell receptor beta chain was documented in a study of T cell responses to AZD1222 COVID-19 vaccine. Data came from immunoSEQ multiplex PCR; TCRdb stores just in-frame clones and leaves some out. The data hold roughly 90,000 clones, with around 86% observed a single time. This sequence was found in an adult in good health. The sequencing used peripheral blood, collected on day 0 of AZD1222 vaccination.

CDR3 bases: TGTGCCAGTAGTATGGGGGGGACAGTGAACACTGAAGCTTTCTTT. This encodes CASSMGGTVNTEAFF. This chain joins TRBV19 and TRBJ1-1; 7 bases match TRBD1. V was clipped by 3 bases and J by 0 bases; unmatched bases: 4. In germline, CDR1 is LNHDA, CDR2 SQIVND (reference sequence). CDR3 length: 15 residues.